This T cell receptor (beta chain) was documented in a study of cytomegalovirus exposure and HLA in healthy donors. General study results and limits: A likely sequencing artifact accounted for one observed cluster of highly shared sequence variants. Altogether, more than 150 TCR beta chains were recorded as cytomegalovirus-associated.

The PCR was carried out with 60 Vbeta primers and 13 Jbeta primers. TCRdb's copy holds only in-frame clones and misses some; the assay was immunoSEQ multiplex PCR. Of 150,000 to 200,000 clones in the sample, over 75% were seen once. The table lists this clone with a count of one. Its antigen is currently unknown. The sample was PBMCs. The receptor comes from a female donor in good health and CMV-seronegative.

The CDR3 region has the DNA TGTGCCAGCATTTATTTGACAATTAACTACGAGCAGTACTTC. It is translated as CASIYLTINYEQYF. The chain links TRBV2 to TRBJ2-7; D gene ambiguous. This CDR3 is built from 14 residues. The V end lost 7 bases, the J end lost 3 bases, and 16 bases lay between the germline ends. CDR1 and CDR2 (germline): SNHLY, FYNNEI.